These 8 T cell receptor beta chains originate from one sample sequenced in a study of CD8 T cells in ankylosing spondylitis. Whole-study findings and limits: Made up of roughly 8 highly homologous variants, a TCR beta motif appeared characteristic of ankylosing spondylitis blood.

Antigen specificity for these receptors is unknown. TCRdb reprocessed the 5' RACE reads with MiXCR, giving one entry per CDR3 protein. The sample carries about 800,000 distinct CDR3 sequences, about 11% recorded once. The specimen was blood, either unsorted or a sorted T cell fraction (not recorded which). These receptors were obtained from a male donor with ankylosing spondylitis.

The chain employs TRBV20-1 and TRBJ2-6; unclear D gene. This CDR3 contains 15 residues. The V gene's germline CDR1 is DFQATT and CDR2 SNEGSKA (reference sequence). Between the trimmed V and J ends, which lost 6 bases and 0 bases, there was a span of 12 bases. The DNA for the CDR3 is TGCAGTGCCCCCCCCACATTCTCTGGGGCCAACGTCCTGACTTTC. This translates into CSAPPTFSGANVLTF.

This clonotype occurred a few times. The chain combines TRBV30 with TRBJ1-1; 8 positions agree with TRBD1. With V trimmed by 0 bases and J by 10 bases, 16 bases remained unmatched. CDR3 size: 16 residues. Per the germline V gene, CDR1 is GTSNPN and CDR2 is SVGIG (reference sequence). DNA of the CDR3: TGTGCCTGGAGTGTAGACCGGGACAGGCGAAAAAGATCAGCTTTCTTT. Translated, it gives CAWSVDRDRRKRSAFF.

A few counts support this clonotype. The CDR3 coding sequence is TGCGCCAGCAGAGAACAGACAGGGATCTCCTACGAGCAGTACTTC. Its protein is CASREQTGISYEQYF. The V and J genes are TRBV5-1 and TRBJ2-7, with TRBD1 matching over 7 bases. This CDR3 comprises 15 residues. Germline assignment: CDR1 SGHRS and CDR2 YFSETQ. Trimming removed 5 bases from V and 0 bases from J; junction bases left unmatched: 8.

Written as DNA, the CDR3 is TGTGCCAGCAGTGAACTTGAGGCGGGTCGAGGAGAAAAACTGTTTTTT. It translates to CASSELEAGRGEKLFF. V usage is TRBV25-1 and J usage is TRBJ1-4; no firm D call. This CDR3 spans 16 amino acids. Germline lookup yields CDR1 MGHDK and CDR2 SYGVNS. Trimming removed 2 bases at V and 8 bases at J, with 18 bases between.

This clonotype has a count of ten or more. The V call is TRBV6-2 or TRBV6-3, the J call TRBJ1-3; the D is unclear. From germline, CDR1 is MNHEY and CDR2 SVGEGT. This CDR3 region has 15 residues. The V end was cut by 6 bases, the J end by 1 base, with 13 bases between. The CDR3 DNA sequence: TGTGCCAGCAGACGCGGATCCTGGTCTGGAAACACCATATATTTT. Translation: CASRRGSWSGNTIYF.

This clonotype has only a few counts. This chain links TRBV7-2 with TRBJ1-6, with D possibly being TRBD1 (5 bases). The CDR3 extends over 16 amino acids. V dropped 5 bases and J dropped 0 bases, with 11 bases sitting between them. Germline V gives CDR1 SGHTA, CDR2 FQGNSA. As DNA, the CDR3 is TGTGCCAGCAGCCGACAGCCGAGCTCCTATAATTCACCCCTCCACTTT. It translates to CASSRQPSSYNSPLHF.

This clonotype was recorded a few times. The V gene is TRBV5-6, the J gene TRBJ1-2; D is uncertain. This CDR3 is 14 amino acids long. The germline V and J ends were trimmed by 1 base and 1 base, with 8 bases remaining between them. CDR1 and CDR2 (germline): SGHDT, YYEEEE. The CDR3 protein is CASSLLSHNYGYTF. CDR3 nucleotide sequence: TGTGCCAGCAGCTTGTTGTCCCATAACTATGGCTACACCTTC.

This clonotype occurred a few times. The chain recombines TRBV14 with TRBJ2-2; tentative D call: TRBD1 (6 bases). V lost 5 bases and J lost 0, with 16 bases in between. CDR3 length: 17 residues. Germline loops: CDR1 SGHDN, CDR2 FVKESK. For the CDR3, the DNA is TGTGCCAGCAGCAAACTCCACAGGGCAGCGAACACCGGGGAGCTGTTTTTT. It translates to CASSKLHRAANTGELFF.